Listed below are T cell receptor beta chains from one sample, sequenced in a study of cytomegalovirus exposure and HLA in healthy donors. Generated by immunoSEQ multiplex PCR, the TCRdb table keeps only in-frame clones and is missing some. The table has around 130,000 clones, less than 80% seen once. Sequenced: PBMCs. The receptor set was obtained from a man aged 35 to 55 in good health and CMV-seropositive. The CDR3 runs from the conserved cysteine through the conserved F or W. The order of the fields is J gene, V gene, D gene, clone size, CDR3 protein, CDR3 DNA. D genes are given only for firm matches. Some rows mark clone size as missing; the rest say once, few, many or name a class of expanded clone.

>TRBJ2-7|TRBV27|.|.
CASSPKGQGYYSYEQYF
TGTGCCAGCAGCCCTAAGGGGCAGGGGTACTACAGCTACGAGCAGTACTTC
>TRBJ1-2|TRBV19|TRBD1|.
CASSIDVGQGAYGYTF
TGTGCCAGTAGTATAGATGTCGGACAGGGGGCCTATGGCTACACCTTC
>TRBJ2-7|TRBV7-2|TRBD1|.
CASSTPTGKESEQYF
TGTGCCAGCAGCACCCCGACAGGGAAGGAGAGCGAGCAGTACTTC
>TRBJ1-1|TRBV2|TRBD1|.
CASRQSGGRNTEAFF
TGTGCCAGCAGGCAGTCAGGGGGTAGGAACACTGAAGCTTTCTTT
>TRBJ1-5|TRBV6-5|.|.
CASSFRENQPQHF
TGTGCCAGCAGTTTCCGGGAAAATCAGCCCCAGCATTTT
>TRBJ2-5|TRBV29-1|.|.
CSVQGQGETQYF
TGCAGCGTCCAGGGGCAGGGAGAGACCCAGTACTTC
>TRBJ1-3|TRBV9|.|.
CASSSTGPLPGNTIYF
TGTGCCAGCAGCTCTACCGGTCCCCTACCTGGAAACACCATATATTTT
>TRBJ2-5|TRBV5-1|.|few
CASSPRTDKGTQYF
TGCGCCAGCAGCCCTAGGACAGACAAGGGGACCCAGTACTTC
>TRBJ1-2|TRBV6-1|.|.
CASNDGNRNYGYTF
TGTGCCAGCAACGATGGTAACAGGAACTATGGCTACACCTTC
>TRBJ2-7|TRBV6-5|.|.
CASSTEYPAYEQYF
TGTGCCAGCAGCACAGAATATCCAGCCTACGAGCAGTACTTC
>TRBJ2-1|TRBV30|.|.
CAWSVGGPYNEQFF
TGTGCCTGGAGTGTCGGCGGCCCCTACAATGAGCAGTTCTTC
>TRBJ1-3|TRBV11-1|.|.
CASSRPGQGNTIYF
TGTGCCAGCAGCCGACCTGGACAGGGAAACACCATATATTTT
>TRBJ2-1|TRBV11-3|TRBD2|.
CASSASGGALNEQFF
TGTGCCAGCAGCGCTAGCGGGGGGGCCCTCAATGAGCAGTTCTTC
>TRBJ1-1|TRBV28|.|.
CASSLGGAHTEAFF
TGTGCCAGCAGTTTAGGGGGGGCACACACTGAAGCTTTCTTT
>TRBJ2-7|TRBV5-1|.|.
CASSLGQGRYEQYF
TGCGCCAGCAGCTTGGGGCAGGGCAGATACGAGCAGTACTTC
>TRBJ1-2|TRBV18|.|.
CASSRGDYGYTF
TGTGCCAGCTCACGGGGAGACTATGGCTACACCTTC
>TRBJ1-2|TRBV5-4|.|.
CASSLDRPSQDYTF
TGTGCCAGCAGCTTAGACAGGCCGTCACAAGACTACACCTTC
>TRBJ1-2|TRBV27|.|few
CASSPRTPMGYGYTF
TGTGCCAGCAGTCCTAGAACTCCAATGGGCTATGGCTACACCTTC
>TRBJ2-7|TRBV7-9|TRBD1|few
CASSSPVDRGQWYEQYF
TGTGCCAGCAGCTCCCCGGTAGACAGGGGGCAGTGGTACGAGCAGTACTTC
>TRBJ1-4|TRBV2|.|.
CAFAPRRTNEKLFF
TGTGCCTTCGCACCCAGGCGTACTAATGAAAAACTGTTTTTT
>TRBJ2-3|TRBV6-1|TRBD1|.
CASSEGTGASIDTQYF
TGTGCCAGCAGTGAAGGGACAGGGGCCTCGATTGATACGCAGTATTTT
>TRBJ2-1|TRBV6-1|.|.
CASSDRFGEQFF
TGTGCCAGCAGTGATAGGTTCGGGGAGCAGTTCTTC
>TRBJ1-3|TRBV11-3|TRBD1|.
CASTRQGIPGNTIYF
TGTGCCAGCACCCGACAGGGGATCCCTGGAAACACCATATATTTT
>TRBJ2-1|TRBV7-2|TRBD1|.
CASRGGQANNEQFF
TGTGCCAGCAGGGGGGGACAGGCTAACAATGAGCAGTTCTTC
>TRBJ2-5|TRBV11-1|.|.
CASSYEEETQYF
TGTGCCAGCAGCTATGAGGAAGAGACCCAGTACTTC
>TRBJ2-7|TRBV7-9|.|.
CASSLNTYEQYF
TGTGCCAGCAGCTTAAACACCTACGAGCAGTACTTC
>TRBJ2-7|TRBV5-1|.|.
CASSLAGTSYEQYF
TGCGCCAGCAGCCTAGCCGGGACAAGCTACGAGCAGTACTTC
>TRBJ2-7|TRBV19|.|.
CASSSPGHAYYEQYF
TGTGCCAGTAGTAGCCCGGGTCACGCCTACTACGAGCAGTACTTC
>TRBJ1-6|TRBV28|TRBD1|few
CASSLITGDSPLHF
TGTGCCAGCAGTTTAATCACAGGGGATTCACCCCTCCACTTT
>TRBJ1-6|TRBV11-2|TRBD1|.
CASSLDDAGGNSPLHF
TGTGCCAGCAGCTTAGACGACGCAGGGGGGAATTCACCCCTCCACTTT
>TRBJ2-3|TRBV11-2|TRBD2|.
CASSHPAGGNTDTQYF
TGTGCCAGCAGCCACCCAGCGGGGGGCAACACAGATACGCAGTATTTT
>TRBJ2-5|TRBV10-2|.|.
CANYYVSQETQYF
TGCGCCAACTACTACGTATCCCAAGAGACCCAGTACTTC
>TRBJ1-5|TRBV19|.|few
CATTFDNNQPQHF
TGTGCCACGACGTTTGACAACAATCAGCCCCAGCATTTT
>TRBJ2-2|TRBV11-1|.|.
CASSLEAGTNTGELFF
TGTGCCAGCAGCTTAGAGGCAGGGACGAACACCGGGGAGCTGTTTTTT
>TRBJ1-3|TRBV7-2|.|.
CASSLGTFSGNTIYF
TGTGCCAGCAGCTTAGGTACTTTCTCTGGAAACACCATATATTTT
>TRBJ1-5|TRBV5-1|.|few
CASSTGHGDSNQPQHF
TGCGCCAGCAGCACCGGCCACGGAGATAGCAATCAGCCCCAGCATTTT
>TRBJ2-3|TRBV5-1|.|.
CASSPRSQGFTDTQYF
TGCGCCAGCAGCCCCAGGTCACAGGGATTCACAGATACGCAGTATTTT
>TRBJ2-1|TRBV30|TRBD1|.
CAWNGDSNEQFF
TGTGCCTGGAACGGGGACAGCAATGAGCAGTTCTTC
>TRBJ2-7|TRBV7-2|.|.
CASSLNRFSYEQYF
TGTGCCAGCAGCTTAAACAGGTTCTCCTACGAGCAGTACTTC
>TRBJ2-5|TRBV2|.|few
CASSEDGGLGAQYF
TGTGCCAGCAGTGAAGATGGAGGGTTAGGGGCCCAGTACTTC